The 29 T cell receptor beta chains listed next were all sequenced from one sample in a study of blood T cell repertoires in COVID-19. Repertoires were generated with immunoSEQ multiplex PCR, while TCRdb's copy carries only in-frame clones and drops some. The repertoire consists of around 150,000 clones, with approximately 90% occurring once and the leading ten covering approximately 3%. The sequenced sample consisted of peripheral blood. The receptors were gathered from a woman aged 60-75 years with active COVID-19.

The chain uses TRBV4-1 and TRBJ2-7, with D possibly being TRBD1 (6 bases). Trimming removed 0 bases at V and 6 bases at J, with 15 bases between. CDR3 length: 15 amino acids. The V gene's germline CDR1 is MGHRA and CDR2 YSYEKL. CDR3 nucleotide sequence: TGCGCCAGCAGCCAAGACCTTAGGGCCAGGGGCGAGCAGTACTTC. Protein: CASSQDLRARGEQYF.

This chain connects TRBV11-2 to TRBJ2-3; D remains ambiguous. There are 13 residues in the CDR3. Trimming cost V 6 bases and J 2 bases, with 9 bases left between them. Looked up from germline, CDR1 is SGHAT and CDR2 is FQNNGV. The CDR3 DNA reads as TGTGCCAGCAGTCCAGACTCCACAGATACGCAGTATTTT. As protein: CASSPDSTDTQYF.

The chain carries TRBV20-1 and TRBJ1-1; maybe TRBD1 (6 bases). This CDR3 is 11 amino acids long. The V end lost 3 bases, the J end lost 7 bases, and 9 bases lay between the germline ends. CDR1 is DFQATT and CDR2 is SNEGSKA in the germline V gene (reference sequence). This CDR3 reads CSARPDSEAFF. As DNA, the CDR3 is TGCAGTGCTAGGCCGGACAGTGAAGCTTTCTTT.

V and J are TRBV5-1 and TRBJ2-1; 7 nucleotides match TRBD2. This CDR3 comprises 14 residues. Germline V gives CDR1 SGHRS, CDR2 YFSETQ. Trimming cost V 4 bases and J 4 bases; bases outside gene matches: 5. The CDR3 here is CASSPGTNYNEQFF. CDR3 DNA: TGCGCCAGCAGCCCCGGGACTAATTACAATGAGCAGTTCTTC. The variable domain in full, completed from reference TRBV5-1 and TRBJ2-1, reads KAGVTQTPRYLIKTRGQQVTLSCSPISGHRSVSWYQQTPGQGLQFLFEYFSETQRNKGNFPGRFSGRQFSNSRSEMNVSTLELGDSALYLCASSPGTNYNEQFFGPGTRLTVL.

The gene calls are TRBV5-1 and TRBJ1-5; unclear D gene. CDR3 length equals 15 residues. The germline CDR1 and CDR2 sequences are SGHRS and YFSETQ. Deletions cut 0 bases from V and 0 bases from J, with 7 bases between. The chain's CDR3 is CASSLAPNSNQPQHF. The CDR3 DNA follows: TGCGCCAGCAGCTTGGCCCCCAATAGCAATCAGCCCCAGCATTTT.

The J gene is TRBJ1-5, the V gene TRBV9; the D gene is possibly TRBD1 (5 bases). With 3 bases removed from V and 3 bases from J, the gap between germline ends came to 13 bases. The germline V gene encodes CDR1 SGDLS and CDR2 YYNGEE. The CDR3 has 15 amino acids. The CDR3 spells CASSASWGSNQPQHF. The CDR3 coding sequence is TGTGCCAGCAGCGCCAGTTGGGGCTCCAATCAGCCCCAGCATTTT.

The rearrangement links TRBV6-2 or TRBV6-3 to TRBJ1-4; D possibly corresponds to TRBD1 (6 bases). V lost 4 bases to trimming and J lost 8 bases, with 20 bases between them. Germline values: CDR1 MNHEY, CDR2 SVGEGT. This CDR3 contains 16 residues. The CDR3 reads CASSSLPGHQTEKLFF. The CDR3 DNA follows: TGTGCCAGCAGTTCCCTCCCGGGACACCAGACGGAAAAACTGTTTTTT.

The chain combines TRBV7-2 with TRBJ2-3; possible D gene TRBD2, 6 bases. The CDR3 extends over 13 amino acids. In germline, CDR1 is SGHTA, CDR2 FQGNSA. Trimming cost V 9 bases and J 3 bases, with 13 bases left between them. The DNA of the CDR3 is TGTGCCAGTGGTGCGGCGGGAACAGATACGCAGTATTTT. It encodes CASGAAGTDTQYF.

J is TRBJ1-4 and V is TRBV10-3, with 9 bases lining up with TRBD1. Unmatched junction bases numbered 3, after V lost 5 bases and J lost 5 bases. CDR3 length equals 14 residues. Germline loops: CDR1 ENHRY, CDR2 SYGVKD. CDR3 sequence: CAISTGGANEKLFF. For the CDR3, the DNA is TGTGCCATCAGTACAGGGGGCGCGAATGAAAAACTGTTTTTT.

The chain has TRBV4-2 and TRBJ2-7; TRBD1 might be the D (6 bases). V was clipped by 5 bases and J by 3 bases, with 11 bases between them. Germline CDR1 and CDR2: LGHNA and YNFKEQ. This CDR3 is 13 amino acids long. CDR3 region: CASSSDRIYEQYF. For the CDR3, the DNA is TGTGCCAGCAGCTCCGACAGGATCTACGAGCAGTACTTC.

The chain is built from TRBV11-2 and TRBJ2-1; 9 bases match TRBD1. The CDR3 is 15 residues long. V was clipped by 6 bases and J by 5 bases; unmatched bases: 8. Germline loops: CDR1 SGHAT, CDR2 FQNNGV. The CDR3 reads CASRTGTGSHNEQFF. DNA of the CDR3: TGTGCCAGCAGGACCGGGACAGGGTCTCACAATGAGCAGTTCTTC.

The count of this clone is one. CDR3 nucleotides: TGCGCCAGCAGGCCTTCAGGGGAAGCCGGGGAGCTGTTTTTT. It is translated as CASRPSGEAGELFF. J is TRBJ2-2 and V is TRBV10-2, with D possibly TRBD1 on 6 matching bases. V was trimmed by 6 bases and J by 6 bases, leaving 14 bases between them. Germline assignment: CDR1 WSHSY and CDR2 SAAADI. This CDR3 has 14 residues.

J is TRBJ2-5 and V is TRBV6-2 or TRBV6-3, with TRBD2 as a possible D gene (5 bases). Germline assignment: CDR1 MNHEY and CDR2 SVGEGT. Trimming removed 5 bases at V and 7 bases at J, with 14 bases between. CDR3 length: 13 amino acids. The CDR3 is CASSNLLLGTQYF. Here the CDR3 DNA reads TGTGCCAGCAGTAACTTGCTACTAGGGACCCAGTACTTC.

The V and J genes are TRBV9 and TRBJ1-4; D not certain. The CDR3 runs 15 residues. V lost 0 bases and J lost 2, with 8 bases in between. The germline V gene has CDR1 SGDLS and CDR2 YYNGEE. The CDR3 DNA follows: TGTGCCAGCAGCGTAGCGGGGTGGACTAATGAAAAACTGTTTTTT. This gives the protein CASSVAGWTNEKLFF.

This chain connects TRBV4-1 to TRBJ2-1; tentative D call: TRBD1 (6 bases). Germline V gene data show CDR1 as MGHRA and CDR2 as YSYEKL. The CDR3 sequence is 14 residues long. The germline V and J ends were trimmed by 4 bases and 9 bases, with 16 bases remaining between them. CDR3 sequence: CASSPALGQAEQFF. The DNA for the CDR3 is TGCGCCAGCAGCCCGGCATTGGGACAAGCTGAGCAGTTCTTC.

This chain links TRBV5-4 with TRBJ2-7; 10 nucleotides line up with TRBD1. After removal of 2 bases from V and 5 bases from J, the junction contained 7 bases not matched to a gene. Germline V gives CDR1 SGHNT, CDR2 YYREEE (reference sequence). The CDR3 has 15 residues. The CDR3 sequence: CASSFTGTGAHEQYF. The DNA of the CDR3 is TGTGCCAGCAGCTTCACCGGGACAGGGGCACACGAGCAGTACTTC.

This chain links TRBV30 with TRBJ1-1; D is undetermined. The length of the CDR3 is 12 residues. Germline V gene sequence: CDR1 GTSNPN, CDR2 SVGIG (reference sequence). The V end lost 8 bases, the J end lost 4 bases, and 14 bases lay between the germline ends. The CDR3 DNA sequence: TGTGCCGGTGGGTTAACGGGCACTGAAGCTTTCTTT. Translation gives CAGGLTGTEAFF.

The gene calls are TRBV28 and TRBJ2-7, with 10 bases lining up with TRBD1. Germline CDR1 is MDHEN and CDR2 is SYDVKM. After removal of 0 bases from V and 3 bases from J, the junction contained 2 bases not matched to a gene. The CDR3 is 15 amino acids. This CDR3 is CASSLWGQGNYEQYF. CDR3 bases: TGTGCCAGCAGTTTATGGGGACAGGGGAACTACGAGCAGTACTTC. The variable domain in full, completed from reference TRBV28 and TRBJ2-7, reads DVKVTQSSRYLVKRTGEKVFLECVQDMDHENMFWYRQDPGLGLRLIYFSYDVKMKEKGDIPEGYSVSREKKERFSLILESASTNQTSMYLCASSLWGQGNYEQYFGPGTRLTVT.

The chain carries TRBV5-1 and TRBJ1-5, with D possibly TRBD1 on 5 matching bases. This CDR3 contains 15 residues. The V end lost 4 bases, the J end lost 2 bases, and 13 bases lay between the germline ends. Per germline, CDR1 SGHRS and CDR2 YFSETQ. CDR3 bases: TGCGCCAGCAGCCCCGGACACGTCGGCAATCAGCCCCAGCATTTT. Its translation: CASSPGHVGNQPQHF.

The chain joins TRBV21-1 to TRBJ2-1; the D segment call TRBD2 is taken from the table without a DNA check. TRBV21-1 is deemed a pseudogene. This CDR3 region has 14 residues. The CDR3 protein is CASSAYDLYNEQFF. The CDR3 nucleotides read TGTGCCAGCAGCGCATACGACTTATACAATGAGCAGTTCTTC.

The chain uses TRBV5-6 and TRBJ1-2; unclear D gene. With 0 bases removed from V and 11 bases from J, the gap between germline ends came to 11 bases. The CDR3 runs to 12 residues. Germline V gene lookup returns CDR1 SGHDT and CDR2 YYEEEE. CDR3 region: CASSLAGLKYTF. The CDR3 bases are TGTGCCAGCAGCTTGGCCGGACTAAAATACACCTTC.

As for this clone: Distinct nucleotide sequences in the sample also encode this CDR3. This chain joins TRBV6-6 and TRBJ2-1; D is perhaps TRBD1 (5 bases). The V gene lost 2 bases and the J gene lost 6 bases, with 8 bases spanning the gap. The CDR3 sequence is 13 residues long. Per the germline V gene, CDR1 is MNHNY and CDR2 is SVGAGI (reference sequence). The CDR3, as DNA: TGTGCCAGCAGTTACGCCAGGGCCAATGAGCAGTTCTTC. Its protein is CASSYARANEQFF.

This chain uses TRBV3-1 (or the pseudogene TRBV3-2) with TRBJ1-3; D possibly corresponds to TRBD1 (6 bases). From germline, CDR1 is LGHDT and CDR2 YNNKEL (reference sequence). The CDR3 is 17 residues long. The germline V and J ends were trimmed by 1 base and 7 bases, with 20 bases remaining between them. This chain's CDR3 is CASSQVTGKGPANTIYF. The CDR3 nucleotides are TGTGCCAGCAGCCAAGTTACAGGGAAGGGGCCCGCGAACACCATATATTTT.

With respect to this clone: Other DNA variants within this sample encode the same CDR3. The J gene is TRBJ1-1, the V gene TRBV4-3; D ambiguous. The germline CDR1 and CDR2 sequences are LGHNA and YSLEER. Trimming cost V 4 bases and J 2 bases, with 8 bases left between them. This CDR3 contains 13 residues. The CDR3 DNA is TGCGCCAGCAGCCGCGGGCTAAACACTGAAGCTTTCTTT. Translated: CASSRGLNTEAFF.

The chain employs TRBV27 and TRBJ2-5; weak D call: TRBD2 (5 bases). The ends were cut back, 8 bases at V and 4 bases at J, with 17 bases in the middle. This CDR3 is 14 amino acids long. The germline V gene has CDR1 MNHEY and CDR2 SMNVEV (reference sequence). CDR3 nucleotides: TGTGCCAGCCGTGACACGGGATTTCGAGAGACCCAGTACTTC. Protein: CASRDTGFRETQYF.

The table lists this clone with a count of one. CDR3 amino acids: CASSRRDRGRDYGYTF. As DNA, the CDR3 is TGTGCCAGCAGCCGCCGGGACAGGGGGCGCGACTATGGCTACACCTTC. The genes are TRBV7-2 and TRBJ1-2, with 12 bases lining up with TRBD1. The germline V gene encodes CDR1 SGHTA and CDR2 FQGNSA. This CDR3 comprises 16 residues. V gave up 5 bases and J gave up 3 bases; unmatched junction bases: 7. The entire variable domain, with the rest obtained from reference TRBV7-2 and TRBJ1-2, is as follows: GAGVSQSPSNKVTEKGKDVELRCDPISGHTALYWYRQSLGQGLEFLIYFQGNSAPDKSGLPSDRFSAERTGGSVSTLTIQRTQQEDSAVYLCASSRRDRGRDYGYTFGSGTRLTVV.

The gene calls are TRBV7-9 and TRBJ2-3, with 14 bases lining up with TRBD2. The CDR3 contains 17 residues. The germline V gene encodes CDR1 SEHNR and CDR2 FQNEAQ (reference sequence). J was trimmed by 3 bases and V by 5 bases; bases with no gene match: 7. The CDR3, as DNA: TGTGCCAGCAGCCCGGGACTAGCGGGAGTGGGGACAGATACGCAGTATTTT. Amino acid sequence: CASSPGLAGVGTDTQYF.

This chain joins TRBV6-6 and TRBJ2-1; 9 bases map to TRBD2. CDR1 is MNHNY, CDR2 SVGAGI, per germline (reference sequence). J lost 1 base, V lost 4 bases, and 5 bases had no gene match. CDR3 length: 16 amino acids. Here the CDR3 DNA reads TGTGCCAGCAGTTCCCTGACTAGCGGTTCCTACAATGAGCAGTTCTTC. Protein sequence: CASSSLTSGSYNEQFF.

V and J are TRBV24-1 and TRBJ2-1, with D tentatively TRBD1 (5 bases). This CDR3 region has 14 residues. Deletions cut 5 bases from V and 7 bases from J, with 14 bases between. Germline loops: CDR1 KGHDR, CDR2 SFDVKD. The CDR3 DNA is TGTGCCACCAGTGGGAAGGCAGGGAAGAATGAGCAGTTCTTC. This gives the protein CATSGKAGKNEQFF.